Detailed here is one T cell receptor beta chain. Its matching antigen is unknown. These data come from a study of T cell responses to AZD1222 COVID-19 vaccine. Study details: Recipients boosted at about 4 weeks or about 12 weeks are pooled. Study conclusions and caveats: Across spike, vaccine-associated CD4 TCRs were found, dominant at 160-218 and 743-854. It should be noted that donors were predominantly white British and more often female, and clonal diversity was possibly underestimated.

Sequencing used immunoSEQ multiplex PCR; TCRdb keeps in-frame clones, though not all of them. The table has more than 90,000 clones, more than 85% seen once. The V gene's germline CDR1 is LGHDT and CDR2 YNNKEL (reference sequence). V shed 4 bases and J shed 12 bases, with 13 bases lying between them. The CDR3 loop spans 12 amino acids. The chain combines TRBV3-1 (or the pseudogene TRBV3-2) with TRBJ2-1; D perhaps matches TRBD2 (6 bases). The receptor was derived from an adult in good health. The sample consisted of peripheral blood, taken on day 0 of AZD1222 vaccination. The chain's CDR3 is CASSLRGDGQFF. In DNA, the CDR3 is TGTGCCAGCAGCCTACGCGGGGATGGGCAGTTCTTC.